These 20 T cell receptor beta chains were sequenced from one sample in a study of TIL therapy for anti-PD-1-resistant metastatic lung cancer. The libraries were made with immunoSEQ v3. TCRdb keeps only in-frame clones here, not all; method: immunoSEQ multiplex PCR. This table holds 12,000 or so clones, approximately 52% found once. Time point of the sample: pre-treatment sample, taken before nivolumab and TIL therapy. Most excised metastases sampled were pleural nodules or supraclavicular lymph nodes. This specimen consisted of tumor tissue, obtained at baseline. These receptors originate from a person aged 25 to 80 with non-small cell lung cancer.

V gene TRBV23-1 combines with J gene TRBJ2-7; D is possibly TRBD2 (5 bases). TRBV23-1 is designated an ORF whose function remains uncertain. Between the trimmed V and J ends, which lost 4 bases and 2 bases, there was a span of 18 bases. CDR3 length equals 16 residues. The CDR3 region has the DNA TGCGCCAGCAGTCGGATCCCCGGGGAGTCTCCCTACGAGCAGTACTTC. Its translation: CASSRIPGESPYEQYF.

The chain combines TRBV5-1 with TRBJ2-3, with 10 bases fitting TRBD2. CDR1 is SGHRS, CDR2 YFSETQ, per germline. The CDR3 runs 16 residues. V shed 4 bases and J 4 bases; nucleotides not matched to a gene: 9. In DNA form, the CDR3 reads TGCGCCAGCAGCGCACTAGCGGGGCGTGTCGCAGATACGCAGTATTTT. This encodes CASSALAGRVADTQYF.

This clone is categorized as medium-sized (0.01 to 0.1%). The CDR3 bases are TGCGCCAGCAGCTTGTTGGGGCAGGGACCAGATACGCAGTATTTT. Its translation is CASSLLGQGPDTQYF. V gene TRBV5-1 combines with J gene TRBJ2-3; possibly TRBD1 or TRBD2 for D (5 bases each). Looked up from germline, CDR1 is SGHRS and CDR2 is YFSETQ. CDR3 length: 15 residues. The V end lost 1 base, the J end lost 4 bases, and 13 bases lay between the germline ends.

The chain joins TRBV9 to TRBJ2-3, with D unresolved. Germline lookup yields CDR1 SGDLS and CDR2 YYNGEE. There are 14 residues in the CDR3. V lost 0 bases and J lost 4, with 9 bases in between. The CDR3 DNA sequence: TGTGCCAGCAGCGTAGCTATTACGGCAGATACGCAGTATTTT. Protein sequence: CASSVAITADTQYF.

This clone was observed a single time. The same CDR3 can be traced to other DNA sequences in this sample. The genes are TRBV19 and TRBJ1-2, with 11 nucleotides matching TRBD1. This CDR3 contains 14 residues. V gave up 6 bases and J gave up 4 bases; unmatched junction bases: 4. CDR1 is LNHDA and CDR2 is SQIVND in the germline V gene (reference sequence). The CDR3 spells CASRSGQGVYGYTF. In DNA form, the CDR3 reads TGTGCCAGTAGATCGGGACAGGGGGTCTATGGCTACACCTTC. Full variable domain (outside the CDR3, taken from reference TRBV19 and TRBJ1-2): DGGITQSPKYLFRKEGQNVTLSCEQNLNHDAMYWYRQDPGQGLRLIYYSQIVNDFQKGDIAEGYSVSREKKESFPLTVTSAQKNPTAFYLCASRSGQGVYGYTFGSGTRLTVV.

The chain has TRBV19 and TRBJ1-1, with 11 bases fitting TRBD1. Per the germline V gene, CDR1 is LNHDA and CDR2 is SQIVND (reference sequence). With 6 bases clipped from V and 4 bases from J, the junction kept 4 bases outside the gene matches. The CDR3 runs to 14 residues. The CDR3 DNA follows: TGTGCCAGTAGCCCCGGGACAGGGGGCACTGAAGCTTTCTTT. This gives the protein CASSPGTGGTEAFF. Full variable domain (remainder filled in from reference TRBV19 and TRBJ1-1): DGGITQSPKYLFRKEGQNVTLSCEQNLNHDAMYWYRQDPGQGLRLIYYSQIVNDFQKGDIAEGYSVSREKKESFPLTVTSAQKNPTAFYLCASSPGTGGTEAFFGQGTRLTVV.

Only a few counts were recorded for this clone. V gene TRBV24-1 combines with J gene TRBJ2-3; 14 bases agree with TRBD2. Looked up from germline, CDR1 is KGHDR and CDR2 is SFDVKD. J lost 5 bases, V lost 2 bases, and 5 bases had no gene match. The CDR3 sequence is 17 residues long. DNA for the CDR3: TGTGCCACCAGTGATTCATCCGGGACTAGCGGGAGAGATACGCAGTATTTT. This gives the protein CATSDSSGTSGRDTQYF.

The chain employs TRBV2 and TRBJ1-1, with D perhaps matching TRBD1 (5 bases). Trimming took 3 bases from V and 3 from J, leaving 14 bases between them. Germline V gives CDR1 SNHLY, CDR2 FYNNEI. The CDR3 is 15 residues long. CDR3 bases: TGTGCCAGCAGTGACATCGACGGGGGAGACACTGAAGCTTTCTTT. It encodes CASSDIDGGDTEAFF.

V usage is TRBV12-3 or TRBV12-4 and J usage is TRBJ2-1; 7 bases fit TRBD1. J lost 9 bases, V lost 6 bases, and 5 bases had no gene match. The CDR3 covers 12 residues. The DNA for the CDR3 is TGTGCCAGCAGGTACAACAGGGGTGAGCAGTTCTTC. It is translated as CASRYNRGEQFF.

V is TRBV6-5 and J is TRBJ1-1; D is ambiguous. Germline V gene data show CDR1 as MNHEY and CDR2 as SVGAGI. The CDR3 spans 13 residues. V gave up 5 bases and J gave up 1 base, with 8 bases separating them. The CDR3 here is CASSTIPNTEAFF. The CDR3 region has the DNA TGTGCCAGCAGTACTATCCCGAACACTGAAGCTTTCTTT.

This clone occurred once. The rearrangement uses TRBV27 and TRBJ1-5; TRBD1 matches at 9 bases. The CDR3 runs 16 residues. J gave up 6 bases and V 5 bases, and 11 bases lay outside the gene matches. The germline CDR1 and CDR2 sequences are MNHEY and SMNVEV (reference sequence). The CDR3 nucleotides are TGTGCCAGCAGTCCCCGGGACAGGGTGGGAATTCAGCCCCAGCATTTT. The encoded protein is CASSPRDRVGIQPQHF.

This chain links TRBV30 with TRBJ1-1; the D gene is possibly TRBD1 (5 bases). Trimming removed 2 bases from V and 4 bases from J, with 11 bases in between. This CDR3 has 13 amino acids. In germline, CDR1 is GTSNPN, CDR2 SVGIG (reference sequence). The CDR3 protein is CAWSQGRATEAFF. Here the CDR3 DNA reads TGTGCCTGGAGTCAAGGCAGGGCCACTGAAGCTTTCTTT.

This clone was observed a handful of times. The chain's CDR3 is CASSPDRAAGYTF. CDR3 in DNA: TGTGCCAGCAGCCCCGACAGGGCGGCTGGCTACACCTTC. This rearrangement joins TRBV6-5 to TRBJ1-2; 7 bases match TRBD1. The CDR3 loop spans 13 amino acids. V shed 6 bases, J shed 7 bases, and the junction held 8 bases outside the gene matches. From germline, CDR1 is MNHEY and CDR2 SVGAGI.

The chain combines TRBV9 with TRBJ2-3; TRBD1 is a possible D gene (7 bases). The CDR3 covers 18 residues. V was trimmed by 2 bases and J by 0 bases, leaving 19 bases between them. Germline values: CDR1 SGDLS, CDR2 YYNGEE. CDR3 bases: TGTGCCAGCAGCGTTACGGCGGGGACAGCTCCTAGCACAGATACGCAGTATTTT. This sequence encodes CASSVTAGTAPSTDTQYF.

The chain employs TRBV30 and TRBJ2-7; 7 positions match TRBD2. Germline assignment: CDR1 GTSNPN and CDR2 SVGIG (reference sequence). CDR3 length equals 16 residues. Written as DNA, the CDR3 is TGTGCATGTGGATTGACCTTAGCGGGTGACTCCTACGAGCAGTACTTC. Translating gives CACGLTLAGDSYEQYF. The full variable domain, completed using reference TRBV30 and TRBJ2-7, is SQTIHQWPATLVQPVGSPLSLECTVEGTSNPNLYWYRQAAGRGLQLLFYSVGIGQISSEVPQNLSASRPQDRQFILSSKKLLLSDSGFYLCACGLTLAGDSYEQYFGPGTRLTVT.

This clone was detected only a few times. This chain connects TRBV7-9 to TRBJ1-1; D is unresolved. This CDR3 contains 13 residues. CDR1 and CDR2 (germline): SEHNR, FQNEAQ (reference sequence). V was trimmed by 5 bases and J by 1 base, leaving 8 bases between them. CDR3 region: CASSLGRNTEAFF. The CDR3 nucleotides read TGTGCCAGCAGCCTCGGAAGGAACACTGAAGCTTTCTTT.

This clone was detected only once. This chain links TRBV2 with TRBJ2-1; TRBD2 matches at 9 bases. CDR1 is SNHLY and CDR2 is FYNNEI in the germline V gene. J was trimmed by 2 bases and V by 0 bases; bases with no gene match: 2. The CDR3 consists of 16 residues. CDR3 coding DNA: TGTGCCAGCAGTGAAGCGAGCGGGAGGACCTACAATGAGCAGTTCTTC. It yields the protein CASSEASGRTYNEQFF.

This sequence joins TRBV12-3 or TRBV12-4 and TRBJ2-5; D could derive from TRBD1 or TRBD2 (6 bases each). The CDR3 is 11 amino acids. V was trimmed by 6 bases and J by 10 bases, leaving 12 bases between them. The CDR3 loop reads CASSGGRDQYF. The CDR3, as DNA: TGTGCCAGCAGCGGGGGCCGGGACCAGTACTTC.

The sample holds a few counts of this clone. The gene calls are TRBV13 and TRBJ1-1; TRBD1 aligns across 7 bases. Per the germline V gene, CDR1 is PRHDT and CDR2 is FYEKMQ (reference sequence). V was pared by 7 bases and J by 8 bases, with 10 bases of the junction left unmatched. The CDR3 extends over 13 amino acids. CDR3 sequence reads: CASTYGTEPEAFF. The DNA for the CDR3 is TGTGCCAGCACGTACGGGACAGAGCCCGAAGCTTTCTTT.

CDR3 amino acids: CASSHAQGQGNSPLHF. The CDR3 nucleotides read TGCGCCAGCAGCCACGCCCAGGGACAGGGAAATTCACCCCTCCACTTT. The chain couples TRBV4-1 to TRBJ1-6; 9 nucleotides agree with TRBD1. J lost 7 bases, V lost 3 bases, and 7 bases had no gene match. Germline values: CDR1 MGHRA, CDR2 YSYEKL. The CDR3 totals 16 residues.